Following are 32 T cell receptor beta chains from one sample sequenced in a study of cytomegalovirus exposure and HLA in healthy donors. Generated by immunoSEQ multiplex PCR, the TCRdb table keeps only in-frame clones and is missing some. The sample records 85,000 to 130,000 clones, about 88% being singletons. Material: PBMCs. These receptors were collected from a woman aged 18-29 years in good health and CMV-seropositive.

The gene calls are TRBV5-6 and TRBJ2-7; 11 nucleotides agree with TRBD1. The CDR3 consists of 16 residues. Per germline, CDR1 SGHDT and CDR2 YYEEEE. Trimming at V came to 0 bases and at J to 5 bases, leaving 7 bases not matched to a gene. The CDR3 loop is CASSLGTGGWSDEQYV. CDR3 sequence (DNA): TGTGCCAGCAGCTTGGGGACAGGGGGCTGGAGCGACGAGCAGTACGTC.

This chain joins TRBV9 and TRBJ2-5; no reliable D call. The CDR3 covers 14 residues. The V gene lost 0 bases and the J gene lost 5 bases, with 11 bases spanning the gap. In germline, CDR1 is SGDLS, CDR2 YYNGEE. Written as DNA, the CDR3 is TGTGCCAGCAGCGTAGGGTCGAATACTGAGACCCAGTACTTC. This encodes CASSVGSNTETQYF.

The rearrangement links TRBV28 to TRBJ1-1; 9 bases line up with TRBD1. The CDR3 sequence is 18 residues long. The trim removed 5 bases at V and 0 bases at J, leaving 13 bases unmatched. Germline V gene data show CDR1 as MDHEN and CDR2 as SYDVKM. The CDR3 sequence: CASSPRTGAHPLNTEAFF. The CDR3 coding sequence is TGTGCCAGCAGTCCTCGGACAGGGGCCCACCCCTTGAACACTGAAGCTTTCTTT.

The chain links TRBV29-1 to TRBJ2-1, with 9 bases matching TRBD1. Germline V gives CDR1 SQVTM, CDR2 ANQGSEA. The trim removed 6 bases at V and 9 bases at J, leaving 9 bases unmatched. The CDR3 is 13 residues long. The DNA of the CDR3 is TGCAGCGTCGGACAGGGGTTGAAGGGTGAGCAGTTCTTC. This gives the protein CSVGQGLKGEQFF.

The chain couples TRBV27 to TRBJ2-1, with TRBD2 matching 7 bases. This CDR3 comprises 17 residues. Germline assignment: CDR1 MNHEY and CDR2 SMNVEV (reference sequence). The J segment lost 0 bases and the V segment lost 7 bases, leaving 12 bases of the junction unmatched. This CDR3 reads CASTPERGESSYNEQFF. The CDR3 region has the DNA TGTGCCAGCACCCCAGAGCGGGGCGAGAGCTCCTACAATGAGCAGTTCTTC.

The chain's CDR3 is CASSLSSDYGYTF. The CDR3 coding sequence is TGTGCCAGCAGCTTGTCCAGCGACTATGGCTACACCTTC. This chain links TRBV5-6 with TRBJ1-2; unclear D gene. V lost 1 base, J lost 3 bases, and 7 bases lay in between. Germline CDR1 SGHDT, CDR2 YYEEEE. CDR3 length: 13 residues.

V usage is TRBV4-1 and J usage is TRBJ1-2; TRBD1 agrees at 9 bases. Germline V gene lookup returns CDR1 MGHRA and CDR2 YSYEKL. V was pared by 4 bases and J by 6 bases, with 12 bases of the junction left unmatched. This CDR3 has 16 amino acids. The CDR3 DNA reads as TGCGCCAGCAGCCGACCCGACGACAGGGGGTTCAATGGCTACACCTTC. Protein sequence: CASSRPDDRGFNGYTF.

This clone was seen once. The V gene is TRBV19, the J gene TRBJ1-6; D might be TRBD1 (5 bases). Germline CDR1 and CDR2: LNHDA and SQIVND (reference sequence). The CDR3 runs to 14 residues. V dropped 9 bases and J dropped 10 bases, with 19 bases sitting between them. CDR3 bases: TGTGCCAGCGCCCCAACGGGGGGGAAGTCACCCCTCCACTTT. The encoded protein is CASAPTGGKSPLHF.

The V gene is TRBV19, the J gene TRBJ1-1, with D perhaps matching TRBD1 (5 bases). The V gene lost 3 bases and the J gene lost 0 bases, with 11 bases spanning the gap. The CDR3 extends over 15 amino acids. Looked up from germline, CDR1 is LNHDA and CDR2 is SQIVND (reference sequence). CDR3 nucleotide sequence: TGTGCCAGTAGTATGCGGCAGGGTATGAACACTGAAGCTTTCTTT. It yields the protein CASSMRQGMNTEAFF.

The chain joins TRBV7-9 to TRBJ2-1; 7 nucleotides line up with TRBD1. The CDR3 has 13 residues. Germline-derived CDR1 and CDR2 are SEHNR and FQNEAQ (reference sequence). V lost 5 bases and J lost 9; bases outside the gene matches: 7. The CDR3 DNA reads as TGTGCCAGCAGCCCGACAGGGAAGGTTGAGCAGTTCTTC. Residues: CASSPTGKVEQFF.

The rearrangement joins TRBV6-6 to TRBJ1-1; D may be TRBD1 (5 bases). Per the germline V gene, CDR1 is MNHNY and CDR2 is SVGAGI (reference sequence). With 5 bases removed from V and 0 bases from J, the gap between germline ends came to 13 bases. CDR3 length: 15 residues. CDR3 DNA: TGTGCCAGCAGTAAACAGGACGGACTGAACACTGAAGCTTTCTTT. It encodes CASSKQDGLNTEAFF.

The rearrangement uses TRBV5-4 and TRBJ2-7; TRBD2 matches at 16 bases. This CDR3 comprises 16 residues. V trimming: 5 bases; J trimming: 7 bases; junction bases outside the gene matches: 9. Per the germline V gene, CDR1 is SGHNT and CDR2 is YYREEE (reference sequence). CDR3 in DNA: TGTGCCAGCAGTTCGGGGACTAGCGGGGGGGCGGGTGAGCAGTACTTC. Protein sequence: CASSSGTSGGAGEQYF.

This sequence joins TRBV28 and TRBJ2-7; TRBD2 matches at 14 bases. Germline CDR1 MDHEN, CDR2 SYDVKM. The CDR3 covers 17 residues. V dropped 8 bases and J dropped 1; count of bases not matched to a gene: 10. In DNA form, the CDR3 reads TGTGCCAGCGGGGGACTAGCGGGGGAAAAGCGGTCCTACGAGCAGTACGTC. Its translation is CASGGLAGEKRSYEQYV.

The chain combines TRBV7-9 with TRBJ1-2; 9 bases fit TRBD1. J was trimmed by 5 bases and V by 0 bases; bases with no gene match: 4. This CDR3 is built from 15 residues. The V gene's germline CDR1 is SEHNR and CDR2 FQNEAQ (reference sequence). In nucleotides, the CDR3 is TGTGCCAGCAGCTTAGCACAGGGGGCGGGGTATGGCTACACCTTC. Residues: CASSLAQGAGYGYTF.

This clone occurred once. The V gene is TRBV4-1, the J gene TRBJ2-2, with 8 bases matching TRBD2. Looked up from germline, CDR1 is MGHRA and CDR2 is YSYEKL. The length of the CDR3 is 17 residues. Trimming cost V 4 bases and J 2 bases; bases outside gene matches: 9. CDR3 in DNA: TGCGCCAGCAGCCCCGGGTCGGGGGGGCGAAACACCGGGGAGCTGTTTTTT. Amino acid sequence: CASSPGSGGRNTGELFF.

The rearrangement links TRBV7-2 to TRBJ1-5; D is perhaps TRBD1 (6 bases). The length of the CDR3 is 15 residues. The germline V gene has CDR1 SGHTA and CDR2 FQGNSA. The V and J ends lost 0 bases and 4 bases respectively, with 10 bases between them. The CDR3 region has the DNA TGTGCCAGCAGCTTAGCGTTGGGGGCAAATCAGCCCCAGCATTTT. It translates to CASSLALGANQPQHF.

The CDR3 DNA reads TGTGCCAGCAGCCCCCGGGACAGTGAGACCCAGTACTTC. Its protein is CASSPRDSETQYF. This chain links TRBV5-8 with TRBJ2-5; 7 nucleotides agree with TRBD1. V shed 4 bases and J 5 bases; nucleotides not matched to a gene: 5. The CDR3 contains 13 residues. Germline assignment: CDR1 SGHTS and CDR2 YDEGEE.

This clone was recorded only once. This chain connects TRBV2 to TRBJ2-5; D not certain. The CDR3 loop spans 12 amino acids. V lost 4 bases to trimming and J lost 2 bases, with 5 bases between them. Germline V gene data show CDR1 as SNHLY and CDR2 as FYNNEI. Here the CDR3 DNA reads TGTGCCAGCAGTGGACTTCAAGAGACCCAGTACTTC. Translation gives CASSGLQETQYF.

The chain recombines TRBV19 with TRBJ2-5; 8 bases are a match to TRBD1. Trimming at V came to 3 bases and at J to 5 bases, leaving 2 bases not matched to a gene. CDR1 LNHDA and CDR2 SQIVND come from the germline V gene (reference sequence). This CDR3 contains 13 residues. The CDR3 nucleotides are TGTGCCAGTAGTATGACAGGGGCCGAGACCCAGTACTTC. Its translation: CASSMTGAETQYF.

In this sample, this clone turned up a few times. The rearrangement joins TRBV19 to TRBJ2-2, with D possibly matching TRBD1 (6 bases). Germline values: CDR1 LNHDA, CDR2 SQIVND (reference sequence). Trimming took off 2 bases at V and 13 bases at J, with 8 bases between the two ends. There are 11 residues in the CDR3. CDR3 loop: CASSITGWLFF. The CDR3 DNA follows: TGTGCCAGTAGTATAACAGGGTGGCTGTTTTTT. Using reference TRBV19 and TRBJ2-2 for the parts outside the CDR3, the full variable domain is DGGITQSPKYLFRKEGQNVTLSCEQNLNHDAMYWYRQDPGQGLRLIYYSQIVNDFQKGDIAEGYSVSREKKESFPLTVTSAQKNPTAFYLCASSITGWLFFGEGSRLTVL.

The chain joins TRBV10-1 to TRBJ1-2, with D unclear. V was cut by 0 bases and J by 5 bases, with 7 bases left in between. The CDR3 totals 13 residues. The germline gives CDR1 WNHNN, CDR2 SYGVQD (reference sequence). This chain's CDR3 is CASSESGGYGYTF. The CDR3, as DNA: TGCGCCAGCAGTGAGTCGGGAGGGTATGGCTACACCTTC.

The chain is built from TRBV28 and TRBJ2-7, with 7 nucleotides matching TRBD2. Germline V gene lookup returns CDR1 MDHEN and CDR2 SYDVKM. V trimming: 4 bases; J trimming: 0 bases; junction bases outside the gene matches: 0. The CDR3 has 13 residues. The CDR3 nucleotides read TGTGCCAGCAGTTGGACTAGCTCCTACGAGCAGTACTTC. Residues: CASSWTSSYEQYF.

The chain is built from TRBV6-1 and TRBJ2-5; 10 bases are a match to TRBD2. The germline V gene has CDR1 MNHNS and CDR2 SASEGT. The CDR3 length is 15 residues. Trimming removed 2 bases from V and 0 bases from J; junction bases left unmatched: 0. The CDR3 DNA is TGTGCCAGCAGTGAACTAGCGGGGGACCAAGAGACCCAGTACTTC. Amino acids: CASSELAGDQETQYF.

V gene TRBV14 combines with J gene TRBJ1-1, with D unclear. Trimming cost V 2 bases and J 5 bases, with 12 bases left between them. The V gene's germline CDR1 is SGHDN and CDR2 FVKESK. The CDR3 sequence is 14 residues long. The CDR3 DNA sequence: TGTGCCAGCAGCCAACTACTCGACACAACTGAAGCTTTCTTT. This gives the protein CASSQLLDTTEAFF.

The chain recombines TRBV28 with TRBJ2-6; 8 bases align to TRBD1. Trimming at V came to 6 bases and at J to 0 bases, leaving 10 bases not matched to a gene. The CDR3 is made up of 18 amino acids. Looked up from germline, CDR1 is MDHEN and CDR2 is SYDVKM. CDR3 coding DNA: TGTGCCAGCAGGGGGGACAGGTGGGGCTACTCTGGGGCCAACGTCCTGACTTTC. This sequence encodes CASRGDRWGYSGANVLTF. Full variable domain (outside the CDR3, taken from reference TRBV28 and TRBJ2-6): DVKVTQSSRYLVKRTGEKVFLECVQDMDHENMFWYRQDPGLGLRLIYFSYDVKMKEKGDIPEGYSVSREKKERFSLILESASTNQTSMYLCASRGDRWGYSGANVLTFGAGSRLTVL.

This chain links TRBV28 with TRBJ2-2; 8 bases align to TRBD1. The J segment lost 3 bases and the V segment lost 8 bases, leaving 2 bases of the junction unmatched. Germline lookup yields CDR1 MDHEN and CDR2 SYDVKM. This CDR3 has 13 residues. CDR3 sequence (DNA): TGTGCCAGCCAGGGACAGGACACCGGGGAGCTGTTTTTT. This codes for CASQGQDTGELFF.

This rearrangement joins TRBV6-5 to TRBJ1-1, with D tentatively TRBD1 (6 bases). Per germline, CDR1 MNHEY and CDR2 SVGAGI. The CDR3 runs 13 residues. V lost 6 bases to trimming and J lost 3 bases, with 11 bases between them. The CDR3 is CASSRGGDTEAFF. CDR3 DNA sequence: TGTGCCAGCAGCAGGGGAGGGGACACTGAAGCTTTCTTT.

The chain links TRBV27 to TRBJ2-1; tentatively, D is TRBD1 (5 bases). The germline V gene has CDR1 MNHEY and CDR2 SMNVEV (reference sequence). Between the trimmed V and J ends, which lost 2 bases and 1 base, there was a span of 18 bases. The CDR3 runs to 18 residues. CDR3 loop: CASSLGWGRVVSYNEQFF. CDR3 nucleotide sequence: TGTGCCAGCAGTTTAGGGTGGGGCAGGGTGGTATCCTACAATGAGCAGTTCTTC.

This sequence joins TRBV2 and TRBJ1-2; 9 nucleotides match TRBD1. CDR3 length equals 14 residues. Per germline, CDR1 SNHLY and CDR2 FYNNEI. V gave up 6 bases and J gave up 1 base; unmatched junction bases: 3. CDR3 residues: CASSPGQGNYGYTF. The CDR3 coding sequence is TGTGCCAGCAGCCCGGGACAGGGTAACTATGGCTACACCTTC. Based on the CDR3 plus reference TRBV2 and TRBJ1-2, the full variable domain is EPEVTQTPSHQVTQMGQEVILRCVPISNHLYFYWYRQILGQKVEFLVSFYNNEISEKSEIFDDQFSVERPDGSNFTLKIRSTKLEDSAMYFCASSPGQGNYGYTFGSGTRLTVV.

The chain combines TRBV4-1 with TRBJ1-1, with D perhaps matching TRBD1 (5 bases). Trimming shortened V by 6 bases and J by 1 base, and 9 bases separated the two germline ends. The CDR3 totals 13 residues. In germline, CDR1 is MGHRA, CDR2 YSYEKL. CDR3 in DNA: TGCGCCAGCAGACAAACAGGGAACACTGAAGCTTTCTTT. This gives the protein CASRQTGNTEAFF.

This chain joins TRBV11-2 and TRBJ1-1; D not resolved. CDR1 is SGHAT, CDR2 FQNNGV, per germline. The V end was cut by 4 bases, the J end by 1 base, with 10 bases between. The CDR3 has 14 residues. The CDR3 DNA reads TGTGCCAGCAGCTACTATCAAGGGAACACTGAAGCTTTCTTT. The encoded protein is CASSYYQGNTEAFF.

Regarding this clone: Germline and junction disagree at one end, which may indicate a read error. For the CDR3, the DNA is TGTGCCAGCAGGGACAGGGGACCGGTTAATTGCTTC. This translates into CASRDRGPVNCF. This sequence joins TRBV2 and TRBJ2-4; 9 bases match TRBD1. CDR1 SNHLY and CDR2 FYNNEI come from the germline V gene. The CDR3 spans 12 residues.